Below are 27 T cell receptor beta chains sequenced from a single sample in a study of blood T cells in healthy people across ages. With a J-beta primer mix and a sample-barcoded 5' primer, a second PCR ran about 7 to 11 cycles. TCRdb processed the 5' RACE reads anew with MiXCR; each CDR3 protein has one entry. The data contain some 1,500,000 distinct CDR3 sequences, about 42% of them singletons. Sequenced sample: blood. These receptors all come from a woman aged 18 to 35 in good health.

This chain joins TRBV20-1 and TRBJ2-2, with D unresolved. V was shortened by 6 bases and J by 1 base, with 3 bases between the two germline ends. Per the germline V gene, CDR1 is DFQATT and CDR2 is SNEGSKA (reference sequence). There are 11 residues in the CDR3. The CDR3 protein is CSAVNTGELFF. The CDR3 DNA sequence: TGCAGTGCGGTGAACACCGGGGAGCTGTTTTTT.

The rearrangement uses TRBV5-1 and TRBJ2-1; the match to TRBD2 covers 10 bases. V was clipped by 6 bases and J by 4 bases; unmatched bases: 7. CDR1 and CDR2 from the germline V gene are SGHRS and YFSETQ. The CDR3 loop spans 15 amino acids. CDR3: CASMSSGGHYNEQFF. In DNA, the CDR3 is TGCGCCAGCATGTCTAGCGGGGGACATTACAATGAGCAGTTCTTC. Drawing the rest from reference TRBV5-1 and TRBJ2-1, the complete variable domain is KAGVTQTPRYLIKTRGQQVTLSCSPISGHRSVSWYQQTPGQGLQFLFEYFSETQRNKGNFPGRFSGRQFSNSRSEMNVSTLELGDSALYLCASMSSGGHYNEQFFGPGTRLTVL.

The chain links TRBV4-1 to TRBJ1-2, with D possibly matching TRBD1 (5 bases). The CDR3 is 14 residues long. The V end was cut by 5 bases, the J end by 1 base, with 11 bases between. Germline CDR1 reads MGHRA; CDR2 reads YSYEKL. The CDR3 reads CASSMDGHNYGYTF. CDR3 nucleotide sequence: TGCGCCAGCAGCATGGACGGACATAACTATGGCTACACCTTC.

This chain uses TRBV20-1 with TRBJ1-4, with D possibly matching TRBD1 (5 bases). CDR1 is DFQATT and CDR2 is SNEGSKA in the germline V gene (reference sequence). V was pared by 1 base and J by 6 bases, with 12 bases between. The CDR3 is made up of 14 amino acids. CDR3 DNA: TGCAGTGCTAGAGTGGGAGGGGCGGATGAAAAACTGTTTTTT. Its translation: CSARVGGADEKLFF.

There are a few counts of this clonotype. V usage is TRBV6-5 and J usage is TRBJ2-1; a possible D gene is TRBD2 (6 bases). Germline assignment: CDR1 MNHEY and CDR2 SVGAGI. The V gene lost 7 bases and the J gene lost 0 bases, with 13 bases spanning the gap. The CDR3 has 15 residues. The CDR3 reads CASTPVGGSYNEQFF. In DNA form, the CDR3 reads TGTGCCAGCACCCCTGTGGGAGGCTCCTACAATGAGCAGTTCTTC.

The chain uses TRBV2 and TRBJ2-3; 7 nucleotides line up with TRBD2. This CDR3 comprises 16 residues. Losses at the gene ends were 7 bases for V and 0 bases for J; bases not matched to a gene: 10. CDR1 is SNHLY, CDR2 FYNNEI, per germline. DNA for the CDR3: TGTGCCAGCACCCCTGACTTGGGGGGGAGCACAGATACGCAGTATTTT. Protein: CASTPDLGGSTDTQYF.

A few counts support this clonotype. V usage is TRBV15 and J usage is TRBJ2-3; TRBD2 might be the D (6 bases). Germline V CDR1 and CDR2: LNHNV, YYDKDF (reference sequence). CDR3 length equals 15 residues. The V end lost 0 bases, the J end lost 5 bases, and 12 bases lay between the germline ends. The CDR3 DNA sequence: TGTGCCACCAGCAGAGAACGGGGGTCATTAGATACGCAGTATTTT. It translates to CATSRERGSLDTQYF.

The chain uses TRBV6-5 and TRBJ2-7; tentatively, D is TRBD2 (6 bases). Germline values: CDR1 MNHEY, CDR2 SVGAGI. The CDR3 contains 14 residues. V lost 7 bases, J lost 4 bases, and 17 bases lay in between. This chain's CDR3 is CASTKAGWNYEQYF. CDR3 bases: TGTGCCAGCACCAAGGCGGGGTGGAATTACGAGCAGTACTTC.

The sample holds a few counts of this clonotype. This chain joins TRBV2 and TRBJ2-4, with TRBD1 matching 8 bases. CDR1 SNHLY and CDR2 FYNNEI come from the germline V gene. J was trimmed by 5 bases and V by 4 bases; bases with no gene match: 7. The CDR3 covers 15 residues. CDR3 in DNA: TGTGCCAGCAGTGTTCACAGGGGGAGCCAAAACATTCAGTACTTC. Its protein product is CASSVHRGSQNIQYF.

The chain is built from TRBV27 and TRBJ2-7; possible D gene TRBD2, 7 bases. CDR1 and CDR2 (germline): MNHEY, SMNVEV (reference sequence). Trimming removed 2 bases at V and 3 bases at J, with 14 bases between. This CDR3 is 15 amino acids long. CDR3 nucleotides: TGTGCCAGCAGTTTAGGGGGGGCTGCTTACTACGAGCAGTACTTC. It translates to CASSLGGAAYYEQYF.

The chain has TRBV6-2 or TRBV6-3 and TRBJ2-5; D call uncertain. This CDR3 region has 15 residues. Looked up from germline, CDR1 is MNHEY and CDR2 is SVGEGT. Trimming pared 6 bases from V and 4 bases from J, leaving 18 bases between. This chain's CDR3 is CASSRSASAPETQYF. The CDR3 DNA sequence: TGTGCCAGCAGCCGATCCGCCTCGGCCCCAGAGACCCAGTACTTC.

The J gene is TRBJ1-1, the V gene TRBV4-1, with TRBD1 matching 8 bases. With 7 bases clipped from V and 4 bases from J, the junction kept 5 bases outside the gene matches. The CDR3 extends over 13 amino acids. Germline loops: CDR1 MGHRA, CDR2 YSYEKL. The CDR3 sequence is CASTDRGGTEAFF. The DNA of the CDR3 is TGCGCCAGCACCGACAGGGGCGGCACTGAAGCTTTCTTT.

The chain couples TRBV20-1 to TRBJ2-1; 13 bases map to TRBD2. The CDR3 totals 13 residues. The germline V gene has CDR1 DFQATT and CDR2 SNEGSKA (reference sequence). CDR3 nucleotides: TGCAAGATGACTAGCGGGAGGTACAATGAGCAGTTCTTC. It is translated as CKMTSGRYNEQFF.

The chain combines TRBV20-1 with TRBJ1-1, with 9 bases lining up with TRBD1. The CDR3 totals 20 residues. The germline gives CDR1 DFQATT, CDR2 SNEGSKA (reference sequence). V was clipped by 3 bases and J by 2 bases; unmatched bases: 22. The CDR3 protein is CSASGKGYSGTGIFNTEAFF. DNA for the CDR3: TGCAGTGCTAGTGGAAAAGGCTACTCCGGGACAGGGATTTTCAACACTGAAGCTTTCTTT.

The sample holds one count of this clonotype. A read error may produce the germline difference seen at one junction end. The rearrangement links TRBV4-3 to TRBJ2-1; 7 bases fit TRBD1. Germline assignment: CDR1 LGHNA and CDR2 YSLEER. The CDR3 runs to 13 residues. The CDR3, as DNA: TGCGCCAGCGGCCAACACGGACAGGTTGAGCAGTTCTTC. Translated, it gives CASGQHGQVEQFF.

The table lists this clonotype with a few counts. The V call is TRBV4-3, the J call TRBJ2-3, with TRBD1 matching 7 bases. The CDR3 sequence is 17 residues long. Germline V gene data show CDR1 as LGHNA and CDR2 as YSLEER. V lost 3 bases and J lost 0; bases outside the gene matches: 9. CDR3 sequence reads: CASSHGQEARSTDTQYF. In DNA, the CDR3 is TGCGCCAGCAGCCATGGACAGGAGGCAAGGAGCACAGATACGCAGTATTTT.

In nucleotides, the CDR3 is TGTGCCAGCAACTCCGGGACCCCTATGGTGTTCTTC. Translated: CASNSGTPMVFF. The chain couples TRBV2 to TRBJ2-1; possibly TRBD1 or TRBD2 for D (5 bases each). CDR1 is SNHLY and CDR2 is FYNNEI in the germline V gene. Trimming shortened V by 7 bases and J by 15 bases, and 19 bases separated the two germline ends. The CDR3 runs to 12 residues.

The genes are TRBV15 and TRBJ2-4, with D possibly matching TRBD2 (5 bases). The assigned J gene may be wrong: the sequence end matches TRBJ2-7 better. Germline lookup yields CDR1 LNHNV and CDR2 YYDKDF (reference sequence). There are 15 residues in the CDR3. The CDR3 loop reads CATSKDPRGAYEQYF. As DNA, the CDR3 is TGTGCCACCAGCAAAGACCCACGGGGTGCCTACGAGCAGTACTTC.

This sequence joins TRBV27 and TRBJ2-7; maybe TRBD2 (5 bases). This CDR3 region has 14 residues. Germline CDR1 and CDR2: MNHEY and SMNVEV (reference sequence). Trimming removed 5 bases from V and 5 bases from J, with 16 bases in between. The CDR3 sequence: CASSVGSELHEQYF. CDR3 nucleotide sequence: TGTGCCAGCAGTGTAGGGAGTGAACTACACGAGCAGTACTTC.

The CDR3 coding sequence is TGTGCCAGCAGCTTAGCCAGGGCCCGCGCCGGGGGCTACACCTTC. Its protein is CASSLARARAGGYTF. The chain uses TRBV7-9 and TRBJ1-2; D possibly corresponds to TRBD1 (5 bases). Trimming stripped 0 bases from V and 8 bases from J, with 16 bases between. This CDR3 has 15 residues. Germline V gene lookup returns CDR1 SEHNR and CDR2 FQNEAQ (reference sequence).

As for this clonotype: This may be a read error: a much more frequent sequence differs by one nucleotide. The chain recombines TRBV3-1 with TRBJ2-6, with D possibly TRBD2 on 5 matching bases. Germline lookup yields CDR1 LGHDT and CDR2 YNNKEL (reference sequence). The CDR3 runs to 17 residues. DNA for the CDR3: TGTCCCAGCAGCCAAGATTCTTCTAGCACTGGGGCCAACGTCCTGACTTTC. It is translated as CPSSQDSSSTGANVLTF.

There are a few counts of this clonotype. The chain recombines TRBV7-2 with TRBJ2-3; no firm D call. CDR1 is SGHTA and CDR2 is FQGNSA in the germline V gene. The germline V and J ends were trimmed by 5 bases and 2 bases, with 8 bases remaining between them. The CDR3 spans 13 residues. As DNA, the CDR3 is TGTGCCAGCAGCACCCGGGTCACAGATACGCAGTATTTT. Protein product: CASSTRVTDTQYF. Full variable domain (rest looked up from reference TRBV7-2 and TRBJ2-3): GAGVSQSPSNKVTEKGKDVELRCDPISGHTALYWYRQSLGQGLEFLIYFQGNSAPDKSGLPSDRFSAERTGGSVSTLTIQRTQQEDSAVYLCASSTRVTDTQYFGPGTRLTVL.

This clonotype was detected a few times. The chain has TRBV20-1 and TRBJ1-5; D not certain. Deletions cut 2 bases from V and 4 bases from J, with 12 bases between. The length of the CDR3 is 14 residues. Germline assignment: CDR1 DFQATT and CDR2 SNEGSKA (reference sequence). The CDR3 DNA follows: TGCAGTGCTAGAATTCCGGGTCTTAATCAGCCCCAGCATTTT. This sequence encodes CSARIPGLNQPQHF.

The rearrangement joins TRBV3-1 to TRBJ2-1, with no clear D. This CDR3 spans 15 amino acids. Trimming took off 3 bases at V and 7 bases at J, with 16 bases between the two ends. CDR1 and CDR2 from the germline V gene are LGHDT and YNNKEL (reference sequence). CDR3 sequence reads: CASSQIAAGVNEQFF. CDR3 nucleotides: TGTGCCAGCAGCCAGATAGCCGCTGGGGTTAATGAGCAGTTCTTC.

The rearrangement links TRBV27 to TRBJ2-5; D may be TRBD2 (5 bases). The CDR3 covers 14 residues. CDR1 and CDR2 from the germline V gene are MNHEY and SMNVEV (reference sequence). The germline V and J ends were trimmed by 5 bases and 11 bases, with 21 bases remaining between them. CDR3 nucleotide sequence: TGTGCCAGCAGTCCAGCTAGCTTTGGGAATGAGCAGTACTTC. Protein: CASSPASFGNEQYF.

The J gene is TRBJ1-2, the V gene TRBV25-1; 7 bases are a match to TRBD1. CDR1 and CDR2 from the germline V gene are MGHDK and SYGVNS. V was pared by 1 base and J by 2 bases, with 4 bases of the junction left unmatched. The CDR3 spans 15 residues. CDR3 nucleotide sequence: TGTGCCAGCAGTGAATGGAAGGGGGCGAACTATGGCTACACCTTC. As protein: CASSEWKGANYGYTF.

This clonotype was picked up a small number of times. The V call is TRBV20-1, the J call TRBJ1-2; D remains unclear. The CDR3 length is 12 residues. Germline values: CDR1 DFQATT, CDR2 SNEGSKA (reference sequence). The germline V and J ends were trimmed by 0 bases and 4 bases, with 6 bases remaining between them. The DNA of the CDR3 is TGCAGTGCTAGAGATTCAGTCTATGGCTACACCTTC. Translating gives CSARDSVYGYTF.